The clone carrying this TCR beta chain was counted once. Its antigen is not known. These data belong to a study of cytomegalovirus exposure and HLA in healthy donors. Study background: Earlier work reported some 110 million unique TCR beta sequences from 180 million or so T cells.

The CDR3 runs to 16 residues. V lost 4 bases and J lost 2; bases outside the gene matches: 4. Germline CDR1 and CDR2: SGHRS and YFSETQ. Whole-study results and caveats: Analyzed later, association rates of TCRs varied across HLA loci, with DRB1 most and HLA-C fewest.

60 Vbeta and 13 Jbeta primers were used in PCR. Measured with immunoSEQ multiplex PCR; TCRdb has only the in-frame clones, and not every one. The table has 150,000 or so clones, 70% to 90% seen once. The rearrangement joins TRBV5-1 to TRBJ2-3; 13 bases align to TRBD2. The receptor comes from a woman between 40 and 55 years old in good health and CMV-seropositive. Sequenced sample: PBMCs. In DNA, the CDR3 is TGCGCCAGCAGCCCAGGGACTAGCGGGACCACAGATACGCAGTATTTT. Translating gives CASSPGTSGTTDTQYF.